Detailed here is one T cell receptor (beta chain). Its antigen target is currently unknown. There are no base qualities to consult, and no much larger clone falls within one base. Genomic DNA was isolated from the sorted cells so that the TCRbeta CDR3 region could be sequenced. The immunoSEQ Assay was used to sequence the TCRbeta CDR3 regions. Held by TCRdb, this immuneACCESS table contains in-frame sequences only and omits some clones. Under half of the omission traces to an unresolved V gene where checked; the cause of the rest is unknown. For this sample the table gives tens of thousands of clones, of which about 80% were detected only once. The ten most abundant clones make up roughly 21% of the sample. The trial excluded patients who had a history of autoimmune disease or who were on systemic immunosuppression. Peripheral blood for TCR sequencing was drawn from every dose cohort at baseline, at cycle 4 day 1 and at cycle 7 day 1. Samples came from an open-label, multicenter, first-in-human phase I dose-escalation trial of ivuxolimab. Adults with locally advanced or metastatic melanoma, renal cell carcinoma, hepatocellular carcinoma or head and neck squamous cell carcinoma were enrolled in the trial. Before TCR sequencing, CD4+ T cells and CD8+ T cells were sorted from peripheral blood as separate populations.

This sample is drawn from a study of OX40 agonist ivuxolimab in advanced cancers. About the study as a whole: Ivuxolimab was a fully human IgG2 agonistic monoclonal antibody targeting the costimulatory receptor OX40 (CD134). Intravenous ivuxolimab was administered to patients every 2 weeks at six dose levels: 0.01, 0.1, 0.3, 1.5, 3 and 10 mg/kg. Of the roughly 50 dose-escalation patients, hepatocellular carcinoma was present in about 20, melanoma in around 15, renal cell carcinoma in 9 and head and neck cancer in 9. In the dose-escalation cohort, approximately 82% of patients were male, and the mean age was roughly 60 years with a range of roughly 20 to 79. Patients were allowed to have had prior anti-PD-1, anti-PD-L1 or anti-CTLA-4 therapy, and more than 35% of the dose-escalation patients had been treated with checkpoint inhibitors. Partial responses were achieved by three dose-escalation patients, of whom one had hepatocellular carcinoma and two had cutaneous melanoma. The purpose of peripheral TCRbeta sequencing was to test whether ivuxolimab changed TCR sequence diversity and led to clonal T-cell expansion. The paper covers the monotherapy dose-escalation part of the phase I ivuxolimab trial, which included N = 52 patients. General study outcomes and caveats: Low levels of normalized T-cell clonal expansion were also seen in some patients who did not respond. At doses from 0.1 to 3.0 mg/kg, clonal expansion was seen in both CD4+ and CD8+ blood T cells between baseline and week 6. Which antigens the clonally expanded peripheral T cells were specific for was not determined. In partial responders in the 0.1-3.0 mg/kg groups, normalized peripheral clonal expansion was found to be among the lowest, especially among CD8+ T cells. After ivuxolimab, expanded clones were on average more numerous among CD8+ T cells than among CD4+ T cells.

The germline V gene (reference sequence) specifies GTSNPN as CDR1 and SVGIG as CDR2. Cut back by 4 bases and 9 bases, the V and J ends lie 18 bases apart. The CDR3 runs 13 residues from the cysteine to the phenylalanine. This entry keeps only the CDR3 DNA: 39 bases, framed from base 1. The source was CD4+ or CD8+ T cells sorted from blood, collected in a trial of the OX40 agonist ivuxolimab. This receptor was obtained from an adult with an advanced solid tumor such as melanoma, head and neck, liver or kidney cancer. The chain is assembled from TRBV30 and TRBJ1-1; no confident D gene assignment can be made. The sequence in DNA is TGTGCCTGGATCCCTCAAGAATGGGTTCAAGCTTTCTTT. It is translated as CAWIPQEWVQAFF.